The clone carrying this T cell receptor (beta chain) has only a few counts. This sample stems from a study of T-cell reconstitution after alpha-beta-depleted transplantation in children. This CDR3 comprises 13 residues. CDR1 and CDR2 (germline): LNHNV, YYDKDF (reference sequence). V lost 3 bases, J lost 8 bases, and 3 bases stayed unmatched. For TCRbeta, the library was prepared with unique molecular identifiers. TCRdb re-derived calls from the PCR reads in MiXCR, one entry per CDR3 protein. The sample shows 400,000 to 500,000 distinct CDR3 sequences, roughly 10% of them seen only once. The receptor comes from a human donor who donated a stem cell graft to a child with acute myeloid leukemia. This sequence joins TRBV15 and TRBJ2-2; 7 positions agree with TRBD1. The starting material was PBMCs from the stem cell graft donor, obtained from the stem cell graft. The CDR3 coding sequence is TGTGCCACCAGCAGCACAGGGGTTGGGGAGCTGTTTTTT. Residues: CATSSTGVGELFF. The whole variable domain, remainder taken from reference TRBV15 and TRBJ2-2, is DAMVIQNPRYQVTQFGKPVTLSCSQTLNHNVMYWYQQKSSQAPKLLFHYYDKDFNNEADTPDNFQSRRPNTSFCFLDIRSPGLGDTAMYLCATSSTGVGELFFGEGSRLTVL.